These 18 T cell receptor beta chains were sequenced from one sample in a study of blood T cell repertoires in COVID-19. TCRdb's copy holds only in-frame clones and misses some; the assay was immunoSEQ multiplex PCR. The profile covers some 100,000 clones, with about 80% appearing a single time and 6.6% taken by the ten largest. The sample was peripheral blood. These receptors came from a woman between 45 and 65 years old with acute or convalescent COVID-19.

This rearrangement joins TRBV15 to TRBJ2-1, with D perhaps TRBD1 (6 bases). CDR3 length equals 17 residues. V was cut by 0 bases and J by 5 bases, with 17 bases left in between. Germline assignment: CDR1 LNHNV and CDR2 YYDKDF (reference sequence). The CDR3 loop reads CATSRDLRQVGDNEQFF. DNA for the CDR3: TGTGCCACCAGCAGAGACCTCCGACAGGTAGGAGACAATGAGCAGTTCTTC.

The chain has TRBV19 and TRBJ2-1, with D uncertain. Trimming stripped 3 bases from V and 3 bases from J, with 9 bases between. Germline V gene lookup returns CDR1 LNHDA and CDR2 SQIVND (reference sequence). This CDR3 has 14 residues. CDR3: CASSIEVHYNEQFF. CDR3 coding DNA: TGTGCCAGTAGTATCGAGGTTCACTACAATGAGCAGTTCTTC. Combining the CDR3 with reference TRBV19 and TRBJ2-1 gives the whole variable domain DGGITQSPKYLFRKEGQNVTLSCEQNLNHDAMYWYRQDPGQGLRLIYYSQIVNDFQKGDIAEGYSVSREKKESFPLTVTSAQKNPTAFYLCASSIEVHYNEQFFGPGTRLTVL.

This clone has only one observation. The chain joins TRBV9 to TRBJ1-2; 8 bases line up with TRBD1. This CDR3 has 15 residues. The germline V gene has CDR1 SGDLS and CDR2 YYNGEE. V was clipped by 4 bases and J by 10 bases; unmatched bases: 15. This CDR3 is CASSIALDRVGDYTF. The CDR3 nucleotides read TGTGCCAGCAGCATCGCTTTGGACAGGGTGGGAGACTACACCTTC. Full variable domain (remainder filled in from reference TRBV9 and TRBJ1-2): DSGVTQTPKHLITATGQRVTLRCSPRSGDLSVYWYQQSLDQGLQFLIQYYNGEERAKGNILERFSAQQFPDLHSELNLSSLELGDSALYFCASSIALDRVGDYTFGSGTRLTVV.

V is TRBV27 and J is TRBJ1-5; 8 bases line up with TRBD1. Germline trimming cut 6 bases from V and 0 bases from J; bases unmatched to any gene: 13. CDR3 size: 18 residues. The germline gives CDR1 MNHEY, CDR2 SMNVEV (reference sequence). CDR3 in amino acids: CASSTGTGGDYSNQPQHF. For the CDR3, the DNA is TGTGCCAGCAGCACGGGGACAGGAGGGGATTATAGCAATCAGCCCCAGCATTTT.

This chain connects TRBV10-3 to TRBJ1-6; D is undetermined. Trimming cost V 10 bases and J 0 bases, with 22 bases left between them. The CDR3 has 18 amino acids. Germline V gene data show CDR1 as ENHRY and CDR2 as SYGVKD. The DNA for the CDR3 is TGTGCCACAAACGGGGAGGCAGGCGCCAGCTCCTATAATTCACCCCTCCACTTT. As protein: CATNGEAGASSYNSPLHF.

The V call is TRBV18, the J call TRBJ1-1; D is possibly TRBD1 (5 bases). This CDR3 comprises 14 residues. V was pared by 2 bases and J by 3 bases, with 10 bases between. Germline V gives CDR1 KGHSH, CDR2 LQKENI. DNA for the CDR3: TGTGCCAGCTCACCAGGATGGGGGGACACTGAAGCTTTCTTT. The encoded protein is CASSPGWGDTEAFF.

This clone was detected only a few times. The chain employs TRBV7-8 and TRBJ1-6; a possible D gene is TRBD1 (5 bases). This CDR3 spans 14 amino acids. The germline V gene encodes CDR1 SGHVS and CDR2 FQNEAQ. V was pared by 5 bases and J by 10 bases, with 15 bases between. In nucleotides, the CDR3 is TGTGCCAGCAGCGTAACCGACGGGGGATCACCCCTCCACTTT. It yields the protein CASSVTDGGSPLHF.

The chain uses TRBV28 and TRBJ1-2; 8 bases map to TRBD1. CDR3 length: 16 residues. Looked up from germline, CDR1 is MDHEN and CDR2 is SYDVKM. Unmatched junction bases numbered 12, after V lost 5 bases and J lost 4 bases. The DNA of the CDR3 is TGTGCCAGCAGTCCTGGGGGGCAGGGGGCCGGCTATGGCTACACCTTC. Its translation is CASSPGGQGAGYGYTF.

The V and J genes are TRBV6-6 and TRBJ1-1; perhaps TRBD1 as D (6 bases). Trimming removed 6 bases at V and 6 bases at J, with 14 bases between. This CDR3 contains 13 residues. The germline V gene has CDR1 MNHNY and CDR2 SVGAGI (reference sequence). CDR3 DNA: TGTGCCAGCAGCTTCGGGACAAACGCTGAAGCTTTCTTT. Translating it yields CASSFGTNAEAFF.

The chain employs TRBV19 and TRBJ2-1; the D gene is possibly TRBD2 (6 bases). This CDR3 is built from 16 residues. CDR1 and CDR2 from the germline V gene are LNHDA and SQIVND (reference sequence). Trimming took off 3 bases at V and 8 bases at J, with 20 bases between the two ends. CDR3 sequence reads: CASSMTGGLGLDEQFF. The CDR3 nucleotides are TGTGCCAGTAGTATGACCGGGGGTTTGGGTTTGGATGAGCAGTTCTTC.

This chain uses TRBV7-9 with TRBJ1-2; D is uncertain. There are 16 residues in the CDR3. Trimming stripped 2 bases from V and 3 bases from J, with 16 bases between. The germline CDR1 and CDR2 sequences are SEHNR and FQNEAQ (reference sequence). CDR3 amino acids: CASSLSAGFSDYGYTF. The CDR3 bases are TGTGCCAGCAGCTTATCGGCAGGTTTTAGTGACTATGGCTACACCTTC.

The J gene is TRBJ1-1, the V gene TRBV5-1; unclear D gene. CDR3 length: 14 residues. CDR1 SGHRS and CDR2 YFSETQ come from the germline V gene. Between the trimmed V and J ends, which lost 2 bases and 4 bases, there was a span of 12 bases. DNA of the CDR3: TGCGCCAGCAGCTTTGGAGTCTCGGGCACTGAAGCTTTCTTT. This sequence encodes CASSFGVSGTEAFF.

The CDR3 nucleotides are TGTGCCAGCTCATCTTCCGGGAGGGGCTTTCCGGGCTACACCTTC. As protein: CASSSSGRGFPGYTF. The chain carries TRBV18 and TRBJ1-2, with D perhaps TRBD1 (5 bases). V was pared by 5 bases and J by 8 bases, with 21 bases between. This CDR3 spans 15 amino acids. Germline V gene data show CDR1 as KGHSH and CDR2 as LQKENI.

The CDR3 reads CASSQHSGGQYF. The CDR3 DNA reads TGTGCCAGCAGCCAGCATTCAGGGGGGCAGTACTTC. The chain is built from TRBV14 and TRBJ2-7; 7 nucleotides align to TRBD1. Germline CDR1 SGHDN, CDR2 FVKESK. V shed 3 bases and J 9 bases; nucleotides not matched to a gene: 5. The CDR3 sequence is 12 residues long.

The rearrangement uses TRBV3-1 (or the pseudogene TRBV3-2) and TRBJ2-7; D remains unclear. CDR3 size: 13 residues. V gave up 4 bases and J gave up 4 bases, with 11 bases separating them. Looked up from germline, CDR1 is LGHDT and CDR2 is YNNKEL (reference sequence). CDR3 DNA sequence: TGTGCCAGCAGCCCTCCTGGTCTATACGAGCAGTACTTC. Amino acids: CASSPPGLYEQYF.

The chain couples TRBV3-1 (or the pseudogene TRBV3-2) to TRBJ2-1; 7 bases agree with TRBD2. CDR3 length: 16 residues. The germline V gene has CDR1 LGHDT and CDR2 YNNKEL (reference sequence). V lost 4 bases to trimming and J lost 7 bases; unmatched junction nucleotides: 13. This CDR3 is CASSLGLVVLQNEQFF. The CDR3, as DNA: TGTGCCAGCAGCCTAGGACTAGTGGTACTTCAGAATGAGCAGTTCTTC.

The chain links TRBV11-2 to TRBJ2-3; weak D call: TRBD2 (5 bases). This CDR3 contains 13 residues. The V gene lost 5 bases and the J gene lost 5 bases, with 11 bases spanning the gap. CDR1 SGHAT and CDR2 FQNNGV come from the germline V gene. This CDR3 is CASSLGTRDTQYF. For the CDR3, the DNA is TGTGCCAGCAGCCTCGGCACTAGAGATACGCAGTATTTT.

CDR3 residues: CASSPGGGYYGYTF. The CDR3, as DNA: TGTGCCAGCAGCCCAGGCGGGGGATACTATGGCTACACCTTC. This chain links TRBV7-3 with TRBJ1-2, with a tentative D call TRBD1 (5 bases). In germline, CDR1 is SGHTA, CDR2 FQGTGA. Between the trimmed V and J ends, which lost 5 bases and 3 bases, there was a span of 13 bases. The CDR3 has 14 residues. Together with reference TRBV7-3 and TRBJ1-2, the CDR3 gives the full variable domain: GAGVSQTPSNKVTEKGKYVELRCDPISGHTALYWYRQSLGQGPEFLIYFQGTGAADDSGLPNDRFFAVRPEGSVSTLKIQRTERGDSAVYLCASSPGGGYYGYTFGSGTRLTVV.